A selection of T cell receptor beta chains follows, all from one sample in a study of T cell responses to AZD1222 COVID-19 vaccine. Repertoires were generated with immunoSEQ multiplex PCR, while TCRdb's copy carries only in-frame clones and drops some. Here the sample spans some 100,000 clones, about nine tenths being singletons. Sequenced material: peripheral blood, taken on day 0 of AZD1222 vaccination. Receptors were obtained from an adult in good health. The CDR3 runs from the conserved cysteine through the conserved F or W. A D gene is named only where the DNA matches it firmly. Not every row has a clone size; where given, it reads once, few, many or a size class.

-,TRBV27,-,TRBJ1-2,TGTGCCAGCAGAACCCCGGGGGGTGGCTACACCTTC,CASRTPGGGYTF
once,TRBV2,TRBD1,TRBJ2-3,TGTGCCAGCACCCGGGACAGGGTCACAGATACGCAGTATTTT,CASTRDRVTDTQYF
-,TRBV7-9,TRBD1,TRBJ1-2,TGTGCCAGCAGCGTTCCGGGACAGGGGAGTTATGGCTACACCTTC,CASSVPGQGSYGYTF
-,TRBV19,TRBD1,TRBJ1-2,TGTGCCAGTAGTATGCTACTGGCCGTTGGACAGGGGTGGAATGGCTACACCTTC,CASSMLLAVGQGWNGYTF
-,TRBV3-1/TRBV3-2,-,TRBJ1-2,TGTGCCAGCAGCCAAGAATATGGCGGACCCTATGGCTACACCTTC,CASSQEYGGPYGYTF
few,TRBV28,TRBD1,TRBJ1-5,TGTGCCAGCGCGCGGTCAGACAGGGATAATCAGCCCCAGCATTTT,CASARSDRDNQPQHF
-,TRBV2,TRBD2,TRBJ2-5,TGTGCCAGCAGACGGACTAGCGGGGGGGTAGTGGAGACCCAGTACTTC,CASRRTSGGVVETQYF
-,TRBV28,-,TRBJ1-1,TGTGCCAGCAGCCCTCCTCCCCGGGAGTACACTGAAGCTTTCTTT,CASSPPPREYTEAFF
-,TRBV5-5,-,TRBJ2-7,TGTGCCAGCAGCGCGGTTTTGGGGGGTGGCTACGAGCAGTACTTC,CASSAVLGGGYEQYF
-,TRBV3-1/TRBV3-2,-,TRBJ2-1,TGTGCCAGCAGCCAAGTGGCCTACAATGAGCAGTTCTTC,CASSQVAYNEQFF
-,TRBV7-2,-,TRBJ1-2,TGTGCCAGCAGCCCGGGGGGGCGAAGCTATGGCTACACCTTC,CASSPGGRSYGYTF
-,TRBV15,TRBD1,TRBJ2-7,TGTGCCACCAGCAGGACAGGGGTCCTCTACGAGCAGTACTTC,CATSRTGVLYEQYF
-,TRBV4-1,TRBD1,TRBJ2-7,TGCGCCAGCAGCCAGAGGGGACAGGGCGGCTACGAGCAGTACTTC,CASSQRGQGGYEQYF
once,TRBV24-1,-,TRBJ1-1,TGTGCCACCAGTGATAGGTGGAACACTGAAGCTTTCTTT,CATSDRWNTEAFF
-,TRBV7-9,-,TRBJ2-7,TGTGCCAGCAGCTCAGGGATCAACTACGAGCAGTACTTC,CASSSGINYEQYF
-,TRBV5-1,TRBD1,TRBJ1-2,TGCGCCAGCAGCTTGGCCGGAGGGACAGGGGACGGCTACACCTTC,CASSLAGGTGDGYTF
-,TRBV27,TRBD2,TRBJ2-1,TGTGCCAGCAGTCCTCGGACTAGCGGGAATGAGCAGTTCTTC,CASSPRTSGNEQFF
-,TRBV20-1,-,TRBJ2-3,TGCAGTGCACGGGACACAGATACGCAGTATTTT,CSARDTDTQYF
once,TRBV15,-,TRBJ2-7,TGTGCCACCAGCAGAGATATACCGGCCGGGTTGGGGTACGAGCAGTACTTC,CATSRDIPAGLGYEQYF
-,TRBV7-9,TRBD1,TRBJ2-2,TGTGCCAGCAGCTTAGCGGGACAGGGCCAGAACACCGGGGAGCTGTTTTTT,CASSLAGQGQNTGELFF
-,TRBV4-3,TRBD1,TRBJ2-5,TGCGCCAGCAGCCGTTCTACGGGACAGCGGGAGACCCAGTACTTC,CASSRSTGQRETQYF
-,TRBV30,-,TRBJ1-2,TGTGCCTGGAGGCAGAACTATGGCTACACCTTC,CAWRQNYGYTF
once,TRBV21-1,-,TRBJ1-2,TGTGCCAGCAGCAAAGCGCACTTGGGGGGCTCGGACTATGGCTACACCTTC,CASSKAHLGGSDYGYTF
once,TRBV5-1,-,TRBJ2-2,TGCGCCAGCGCCAGCGGAGATTACACCGGGGAGCTGTTTTTT,CASASGDYTGELFF
-,TRBV29-1,-,TRBJ2-5,TGCAGCGTTGACGGGTACCAAGAGACCCAGTACTTC,CSVDGYQETQYF
-,TRBV7-3,TRBD1,TRBJ2-7,TGTGCCAGCAGCGAAACCGGGACAGCGGTGCTTCACTCCTTC,CASSETGTAVLHSF
-,TRBV1,-,TRBJ2-6,TGCACCAGCGTATTAACAGGGGTCCCTGGGGCCAACGTCCTGACTTTC,CTSVLTGVPGANVLTF
-,TRBV28,TRBD1,TRBJ2-7,TGTGCCAGCAGCTCCACAGGGGGCCCCCCTCCCTACGAGCAGTACTTC,CASSSTGGPPPYEQYF
-,TRBV27,-,TRBJ1-6,TGTGCCAGCAGCTCGGAGGTCAGTTCACCCCTCCACTTT,CASSSEVSSPLHF